This T cell receptor beta chain appears in the sequencing data of a study of blood T cell repertoires in COVID-19. The repertoire was sequenced with immunoSEQ multiplex PCR; TCRdb's copy has only in-frame clones and lacks some. The sample yields about 240,000 clones, 82% seen once. This TCR was sampled from a woman aged 60-75 years with active or convalescent COVID-19. The specimen sequenced was peripheral blood.

CDR3 nucleotide sequence: TGTGCCAGCAGAGCCGGGACAGGGAGTAATGAGCAGTTCTTC. Encoded protein: CASRAGTGSNEQFF. V and J are TRBV6-6 and TRBJ2-1; 9 nucleotides match TRBD1. Germline CDR1 reads MNHNY; CDR2 reads SVGAGI (reference sequence). With 6 bases clipped from V and 7 bases from J, the junction kept 7 bases outside the gene matches. The CDR3 has 14 residues.